Below are 27 T cell receptor beta chains sequenced from a single sample in a study of neoadjuvant anti-PD-1 for oral cavity cancer. The method was immunoSEQ multiplex PCR; TCRdb's version includes in-frame clones alone and lacks a portion of them. The repertoire consists of approximately 15,000 clones, with about 64% occurring once and the leading ten covering roughly 2.4%. Specimen: PBMCs, collected before nivolumab (anti-PD-1) treatment. All receptors come from a person between 35 and 79 years old with oral cavity squamous cell carcinoma.

The V call is TRBV25-1, the J call TRBJ1-1, with D maybe TRBD1 (6 bases). This CDR3 has 13 amino acids. The V and J ends lost 4 bases and 5 bases respectively, with 11 bases between them. Germline loops: CDR1 MGHDK, CDR2 SYGVNS. The chain's CDR3 is CASSAGTTTEAFF. CDR3 coding DNA: TGTGCCAGCAGTGCCGGGACAACGACTGAAGCTTTCTTT.

This clone was counted only a few times. The chain carries TRBV5-1 and TRBJ2-3; D perhaps matches TRBD2 (5 bases). Germline CDR1 SGHRS, CDR2 YFSETQ. The CDR3 runs to 15 residues. The V end was cut by 0 bases, the J end by 3 bases, with 11 bases between. The CDR3 sequence is CASSLEASSTDTQYF. The CDR3 bases are TGCGCCAGCAGCTTGGAGGCTAGCTCGACAGATACGCAGTATTTT.

The rearrangement joins TRBV19 to TRBJ2-2; D unclear. The CDR3 sequence is 12 residues long. The germline CDR1 and CDR2 sequences are LNHDA and SQIVND (reference sequence). Trimming left V 5 bases short and J 6 bases short, with 7 bases between. CDR3 nucleotides: TGTGCCAGTAGTCCCTTGTCCGGGGAGCTGTTTTTT. This encodes CASSPLSGELFF.

This clone was detected only a few times. This chain connects TRBV5-1 to TRBJ1-6, with 9 bases fitting TRBD1. V dropped 3 bases and J dropped 5; count of bases not matched to a gene: 3. CDR3 size: 15 residues. In germline, CDR1 is SGHRS, CDR2 YFSETQ. The CDR3 sequence is CASSSGQGNNSPLHF. CDR3 in DNA: TGCGCCAGCAGCTCCGGACAGGGGAATAATTCACCCCTCCACTTT.

This rearrangement joins TRBV6-1 to TRBJ2-5; TRBD1 might be the D (7 bases). The length of the CDR3 is 13 residues. V was cut by 7 bases and J by 4 bases, with 13 bases left in between. Germline CDR1 and CDR2: MNHNS and SASEGT. The CDR3 DNA reads as TGTGCCAGCACTCGACAGGGAGGAGAGACCCAGTACTTC. This gives the protein CASTRQGGETQYF.

The genes are TRBV5-1 and TRBJ1-2; 8 nucleotides match TRBD1. The V gene end was trimmed by 0 bases and the J gene end by 7 bases; junction bases not matched to a gene: 5. The germline gives CDR1 SGHRS, CDR2 YFSETQ. The length of the CDR3 is 14 residues. CDR3 DNA: TGCGCCAGCAGCTTGGAGCAGGGGGCGGGTGGCTACACCTTC. Its protein is CASSLEQGAGGYTF. The full variable domain, rest sourced from reference TRBV5-1 and TRBJ1-2, is KAGVTQTPRYLIKTRGQQVTLSCSPISGHRSVSWYQQTPGQGLQFLFEYFSETQRNKGNFPGRFSGRQFSNSRSEMNVSTLELGDSALYLCASSLEQGAGGYTFGSGTRLTVV.

V and J are TRBV6-6 and TRBJ1-5; D possibly corresponds to TRBD1 (5 bases). Trimming stripped 2 bases from V and 4 bases from J, with 15 bases between. Per germline, CDR1 MNHNY and CDR2 SVGAGI (reference sequence). The CDR3 contains 16 residues. This chain's CDR3 is CASSYAPQGGNQPQHF. In DNA, the CDR3 is TGTGCCAGCAGTTACGCGCCCCAGGGTGGGAATCAGCCCCAGCATTTT.

The chain links TRBV21-1 to TRBJ1-1; the table's TRBD1 call for D was not verified on the DNA. TRBV21-1 is designated a pseudogene. The CDR3 sequence is 18 residues long. This CDR3 reads CASIYPPGQGELNTEAFF. Here the CDR3 DNA reads TGTGCCAGCATCTACCCGCCGGGACAGGGGGAATTGAACACTGAAGCTTTCTTT.

The chain employs TRBV15 and TRBJ2-5; 7 bases fit TRBD1. Losses at the gene ends were 0 bases for V and 2 bases for J; bases not matched to a gene: 6. The CDR3 is 16 residues long. Germline CDR1 reads LNHNV; CDR2 reads YYDKDF (reference sequence). The CDR3 DNA follows: TGTGCCACCAGCAGAGATCGCGGCAGGGGGCAAGAGACCCAGTACTTC. This sequence encodes CATSRDRGRGQETQYF.

The sample holds a few counts of this clone. The J gene is TRBJ2-2, the V gene TRBV5-1; 8 bases are a match to TRBD1. Per the germline V gene, CDR1 is SGHRS and CDR2 is YFSETQ. Trimming removed 5 bases from V and 1 base from J; junction bases left unmatched: 4. This CDR3 is built from 15 residues. The CDR3 DNA is TGCGCCAGCAGAGGGGGACAGGAGAACACCGGGGAGCTGTTTTTT. This sequence encodes CASRGGQENTGELFF. The whole variable domain, filled in from reference TRBV5-1 and TRBJ2-2, reads KAGVTQTPRYLIKTRGQQVTLSCSPISGHRSVSWYQQTPGQGLQFLFEYFSETQRNKGNFPGRFSGRQFSNSRSEMNVSTLELGDSALYLCASRGGQENTGELFFGEGSRLTVL.

V gene TRBV6-1 combines with J gene TRBJ2-7, with 9 bases lining up with TRBD1. The length of the CDR3 is 15 residues. The ends lost 4 bases at V and 0 bases at J; junction bases unmatched: 4. Germline loops: CDR1 MNHNS, CDR2 SASEGT. CDR3 region: CASSAGQGFSYEQYF. The CDR3 region has the DNA TGTGCCAGCAGTGCGGGACAGGGCTTCTCCTACGAGCAGTACTTC.

The rearrangement joins TRBV10-2 to TRBJ1-2, with D perhaps matching TRBD1 (6 bases). The CDR3 runs 15 residues. Trimming took off 6 bases at V and 6 bases at J, with 20 bases between the two ends. Looked up from germline, CDR1 is WSHSY and CDR2 is SAAADI. The chain's CDR3 is CASRRGVGDTHGYTF. The CDR3, as DNA: TGCGCCAGCAGGAGGGGGGTTGGTGACACCCATGGCTACACCTTC.

In this sample, this clone turned up a few times. This chain links TRBV4-1 with TRBJ2-2; 9 bases agree with TRBD2. J gave up 0 bases and V 0 bases, and 2 bases lay outside the gene matches. This CDR3 has 17 amino acids. Germline-derived CDR1 and CDR2 are MGHRA and YSYEKL. CDR3 nucleotides: TGCGCCAGCAGCCAAGATTTAGCGGGGGCGAACACCGGGGAGCTGTTTTTT. Its protein is CASSQDLAGANTGELFF.

The V call is TRBV5-1, the J call TRBJ2-1, with D possibly being TRBD2 (5 bases). Deletions cut 4 bases from V and 0 bases from J, with 11 bases between. The germline V gene has CDR1 SGHRS and CDR2 YFSETQ. The CDR3 contains 15 residues. DNA for the CDR3: TGCGCCAGCAGCCCTCCGGGGAGCTCCTACAATGAGCAGTTCTTC. Residues: CASSPPGSSYNEQFF.

This chain joins TRBV5-6 and TRBJ1-5; 10 bases agree with TRBD1. CDR1 is SGHDT and CDR2 is YYEEEE in the germline V gene. The J segment lost 4 bases and the V segment lost 0 bases, leaving 7 bases of the junction unmatched. CDR3 length: 17 residues. The CDR3 DNA follows: TGTGCCAGCAGCTTGGGGGGGACAGGGGTAGTAAATCAGCCCCAGCATTTT. It is translated as CASSLGGTGVVNQPQHF.

The chain recombines TRBV5-6 with TRBJ2-5; 10 nucleotides match TRBD2. The CDR3 totals 17 residues. V trimming: 3 bases; J trimming: 1 base; junction bases outside the gene matches: 9. Germline V gene sequence: CDR1 SGHDT, CDR2 YYEEEE. CDR3 sequence (DNA): TGTGCCAGCAGCTGGCTAGCGGGGGAACGATCCCAAGAGACCCAGTACTTC. It specifies CASSWLAGERSQETQYF.

Here the CDR3 DNA reads TGTGCCAGCAGCTTGGAGGTGGCTATGGGAAACGAGCAGTACTTC. This codes for CASSLEVAMGNEQYF. The chain carries TRBV5-4 and TRBJ2-7, with unresolved D. Per the germline V gene, CDR1 is SGHNT and CDR2 is YYREEE (reference sequence). The CDR3 consists of 15 residues. V lost 0 bases, J lost 5 bases, and 15 bases lay in between.

The chain combines TRBV4-2 with TRBJ1-3, with D perhaps TRBD1 (5 bases). Germline V gene lookup returns CDR1 LGHNA and CDR2 YNFKEQ. The CDR3 has 17 residues. V lost 3 bases to trimming and J lost 3 bases, with 18 bases between them. CDR3 sequence (DNA): TGTGCCAGCAGCCAGCAGCCTGGGGCATTGGGTGGAAACACCATATATTTT. This translates into CASSQQPGALGGNTIYF.

The rearrangement links TRBV5-4 to TRBJ1-1; D may be TRBD1 (5 bases). Trimming removed 4 bases from V and 1 base from J, with 8 bases in between. This CDR3 has 13 amino acids. Germline V gene data show CDR1 as SGHNT and CDR2 as YYREEE (reference sequence). The CDR3 sequence: CASSPDTNTEAFF. CDR3 nucleotides: TGTGCCAGCAGCCCGGACACGAACACTGAAGCTTTCTTT.

This clone has only one observation. The V and J genes are TRBV9 and TRBJ1-1; 7 bases match TRBD1. The CDR3 sequence is 15 residues long. After removal of 4 bases from V and 3 bases from J, the junction contained 9 bases not matched to a gene. The germline V gene encodes CDR1 SGDLS and CDR2 YYNGEE. CDR3 DNA: TGTGCCAGCAGCTCTAGGAGGGGGCGGGACACTGAAGCTTTCTTT. This translates into CASSSRRGRDTEAFF.

The genes are TRBV6-5 and TRBJ1-5; D unclear. The CDR3 covers 14 residues. Trimming left V 6 bases short and J 4 bases short, with 13 bases between. Germline CDR1 MNHEY, CDR2 SVGAGI. The CDR3 spells CASSGLIGNQPQHF. The CDR3 bases are TGTGCCAGCAGCGGACTTATCGGTAATCAGCCCCAGCATTTT.

The genes are TRBV5-4 and TRBJ1-2; 9 positions match TRBD1. The CDR3 has 14 residues. V shed 0 bases, J shed 4 bases, and the junction held 1 base outside the gene matches. CDR1 is SGHNT and CDR2 is YYREEE in the germline V gene (reference sequence). The CDR3 bases are TGTGCCAGCAGCTTGGACAGGGGGCCCTATGGCTACACCTTC. Translated, it gives CASSLDRGPYGYTF.

This chain uses TRBV12-5 with TRBJ2-2; D ambiguous. Looked up from germline, CDR1 is LGHNT and CDR2 is FRNRAP. The CDR3 is 15 residues long. The ends were cut back, 0 bases at V and 6 bases at J, with 11 bases in the middle. The CDR3: CASGLVLSWPGELFF. CDR3 DNA: TGTGCTAGTGGTTTGGTACTGAGCTGGCCCGGGGAGCTGTTTTTT.

The rearrangement joins TRBV15 to TRBJ2-5, with 7 nucleotides matching TRBD2. The ends lost 3 bases at V and 5 bases at J; junction bases unmatched: 6. Germline CDR1 LNHNV, CDR2 YYDKDF (reference sequence). The CDR3 extends over 14 amino acids. CDR3 in amino acids: CATSSRKGGETQYF. CDR3 in DNA: TGTGCCACCAGCAGTAGGAAGGGAGGGGAGACCCAGTACTTC.

V gene TRBV6-5 combines with J gene TRBJ1-2; 11 bases line up with TRBD1. The CDR3 has 15 amino acids. Germline V lookup: CDR1 MNHEY, CDR2 SVGAGI. J lost 8 bases, V lost 6 bases, and 11 bases had no gene match. CDR3 nucleotides: TGTGCCAGCAGGGGGACAGGGGGAGGGGAGTGGGGCTACACCTTC. Its translation is CASRGTGGGEWGYTF.

The chain recombines TRBV11-2 with TRBJ2-2; 9 bases map to TRBD2. Trimming took 3 bases from V and 3 from J; bases not matched to a gene: 8. The germline V gene encodes CDR1 SGHAT and CDR2 FQNNGV. The CDR3 is 17 amino acids. The DNA for the CDR3 is TGTGCCAGCAGCTTCCCTAGCGGGGACGATTACACCGGGGAGCTGTTTTTT. This encodes CASSFPSGDDYTGELFF.

This clone was observed a few times. The rearrangement joins TRBV6-4 to TRBJ2-2, with D tentatively TRBD1 or TRBD2 (5 bases each). The CDR3 length is 16 residues. Germline V lookup: CDR1 MRHNA, CDR2 SNTAGT. Trimming left V 3 bases short and J 6 bases short, with 17 bases between. CDR3 residues: CASSDFGGRDAGELFF. CDR3 DNA sequence: TGTGCCAGCAGTGATTTTGGGGGACGGGACGCCGGGGAGCTGTTTTTT.